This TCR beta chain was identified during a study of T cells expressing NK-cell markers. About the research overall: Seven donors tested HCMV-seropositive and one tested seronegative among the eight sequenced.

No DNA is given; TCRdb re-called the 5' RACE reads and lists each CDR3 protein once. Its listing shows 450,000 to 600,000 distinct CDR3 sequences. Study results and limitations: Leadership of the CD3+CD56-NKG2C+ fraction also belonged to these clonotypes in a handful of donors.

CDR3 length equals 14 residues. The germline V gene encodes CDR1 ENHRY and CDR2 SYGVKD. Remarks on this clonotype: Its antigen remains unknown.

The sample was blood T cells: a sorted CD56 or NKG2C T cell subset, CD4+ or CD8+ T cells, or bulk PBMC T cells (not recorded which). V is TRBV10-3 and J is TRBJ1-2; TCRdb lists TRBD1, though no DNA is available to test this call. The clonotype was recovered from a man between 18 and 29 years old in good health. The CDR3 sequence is CAISEDRGGFGYTF.